The 22 T cell receptor beta chains listed next were all sequenced from one sample in a study of T cell responses to AZD1222 COVID-19 vaccine. Only in-frame clones appear in the TCRdb table, and some are missing; sequencing was by immunoSEQ multiplex PCR. The sample consists of some 120,000 clones, roughly 90% of them appearing once. The source was peripheral blood, collected on day 0 of AZD1222 vaccination. The receptors come from an adult in good health.

The chain employs TRBV27 and TRBJ1-4, with 10 bases aligning to TRBD1. J gave up 9 bases and V 4 bases, and 5 bases lay outside the gene matches. The CDR3 runs 14 residues. CDR1 MNHEY and CDR2 SMNVEV come from the germline V gene (reference sequence). Here the CDR3 reads CASSSGQGYQKLFF. The CDR3 bases are TGTGCCAGCAGTTCGGGACAGGGGTACCAAAAACTGTTTTTT.

The chain joins TRBV6-5 to TRBJ2-7; D might be TRBD2 (7 bases). This CDR3 comprises 13 residues. Germline CDR1 is MNHEY and CDR2 is SVGAGI. The V gene lost 2 bases and the J gene lost 6 bases, with 11 bases spanning the gap. DNA of the CDR3: TGTGCCAGCAGTTACGGGGGGGCGATCGAGCAGTACTTC. Encoded protein: CASSYGGAIEQYF.

V is TRBV11-2 and J is TRBJ1-1; weak D call: TRBD1 (5 bases). CDR1 SGHAT and CDR2 FQNNGV come from the germline V gene. CDR3 length equals 15 residues. Trimming removed 6 bases from V and 4 bases from J, with 18 bases in between. The CDR3 protein is CASRSWGGTSTEAFF. DNA for the CDR3: TGTGCCAGCAGGTCCTGGGGGGGGACGTCCACTGAAGCTTTCTTT.

The genes are TRBV19 and TRBJ2-6; TRBD1 agrees at 7 bases. V lost 3 bases, J lost 0 bases, and 17 bases stayed unmatched. Germline assignment: CDR1 LNHDA and CDR2 SQIVND (reference sequence). The length of the CDR3 is 21 residues. The CDR3 reads CASSMGSETGNVFSGANVLTF. In DNA, the CDR3 is TGTGCCAGTAGTATGGGTTCCGAGACAGGGAATGTTTTCTCTGGGGCCAACGTCCTGACTTTC.

This chain uses TRBV7-6 with TRBJ2-7; 9 bases line up with TRBD2. The V segment lost 5 bases and the J segment 9 bases; nucleotides outside the gene matches: 17. Germline V gene data show CDR1 as SGHVS and CDR2 as FNYEAQ. CDR3 length equals 16 residues. The CDR3 sequence: CASSPLVAGDFRGQYF. The DNA of the CDR3 is TGTGCCAGCAGCCCCCTCGTAGCGGGAGATTTCCGAGGGCAGTACTTC.

The chain has TRBV2 and TRBJ1-6; D is possibly TRBD1 (5 bases). V dropped 3 bases and J dropped 5 bases, with 11 bases sitting between them. Germline V gives CDR1 SNHLY, CDR2 FYNNEI. The CDR3 has 15 amino acids. This CDR3 reads CASSDEGPDNSPLHF. The CDR3 bases are TGTGCCAGCAGTGATGAGGGGCCAGATAATTCACCCCTCCACTTT. Looking up the rest from reference TRBV2 and TRBJ1-6 gives the full variable domain: EPEVTQTPSHQVTQMGQEVILRCVPISNHLYFYWYRQILGQKVEFLVSFYNNEISEKSEIFDDQFSVERPDGSNFTLKIRSTKLEDSAMYFCASSDEGPDNSPLHFGNGTRLTVT.

This clone has a handful of counts. Other DNA sequences in this sample translate to the same CDR3. This chain joins TRBV12-3 or TRBV12-4 and TRBJ2-7; D not resolved. Trimming pared 1 base from V and 4 bases from J, leaving 2 bases between. CDR3 length equals 11 residues. CDR3 in DNA: TGTGCCAGCAGTTTAGGGTACGAGCAGTACTTC. This encodes CASSLGYEQYF.

The CDR3 nucleotides are TGTGCCAGCAGTGTAAGGGAGGGGGCAGACGAGCAGTACTTC. The encoded protein is CASSVREGADEQYF. The chain links TRBV25-1 to TRBJ2-7, with D perhaps assigned TRBD1 or TRBD2 (7 bases each). CDR3 size: 14 residues. CDR1 is MGHDK and CDR2 is SYGVNS in the germline V gene. Trimming shortened V by 4 bases and J by 5 bases, and 15 bases separated the two germline ends.

In regard to this clone: In the same sample, other DNA sequences code for this CDR3. This sequence joins TRBV18 and TRBJ2-7; D perhaps matches TRBD1 (5 bases). V dropped 3 bases and J dropped 4 bases, with 7 bases sitting between them. Germline V gives CDR1 KGHSH, CDR2 LQKENI. The CDR3 is 12 amino acids. The CDR3 loop reads CASSPTVYEQYF. CDR3 nucleotide sequence: TGTGCCAGCTCACCGACAGTTTACGAGCAGTACTTC.

J is TRBJ2-5 and V is TRBV30; TRBD2 aligns across 13 bases. The germline V gene has CDR1 GTSNPN and CDR2 SVGIG (reference sequence). The CDR3 runs to 17 residues. The V and J ends lost 4 bases and 3 bases, in that order; junction bases with no gene match: 11. In DNA form, the CDR3 reads TGTGCCTGGACACCGGGAAGGACTAGCGGGGGAAAAGAGACCCAGTACTTC. This gives the protein CAWTPGRTSGGKETQYF.

This chain joins TRBV5-1 and TRBJ1-3, with D possibly being TRBD1 (5 bases). The V gene lost 0 bases and the J gene lost 7 bases, with 8 bases spanning the gap. Germline assignment: CDR1 SGHRS and CDR2 YFSETQ. CDR3 length: 13 residues. DNA for the CDR3: TGCGCCAGCAGCTTGGCAGGGAGGAACACCATATATTTT. Amino acids: CASSLAGRNTIYF.

The J gene is TRBJ2-3, the V gene TRBV9; D might be TRBD1 (5 bases). CDR3 size: 15 residues. CDR1 SGDLS and CDR2 YYNGEE come from the germline V gene. Trimming left V 3 bases short and J 5 bases short, with 16 bases between. The CDR3 DNA reads as TGTGCCAGCAGCGCCGTTGGGCAGGGCATAGATACGCAGTATTTT. Protein: CASSAVGQGIDTQYF.

V gene TRBV4-1 combines with J gene TRBJ1-1, with a tentative D call TRBD1 (5 bases). CDR1 is MGHRA and CDR2 is YSYEKL in the germline V gene. V was pared by 1 base and J by 0 bases, with 6 bases between. The CDR3 runs 14 residues. In nucleotides, the CDR3 is TGCGCCAGCAGCCAAGGGGGGATGAACACTGAAGCTTTCTTT. Translation: CASSQGGMNTEAFF.

The chain joins TRBV7-9 to TRBJ2-2, with D hard to call. CDR3 length: 13 amino acids. Trimming removed 2 bases from V and 2 bases from J, with 3 bases in between. Germline loops: CDR1 SEHNR, CDR2 FQNEAQ (reference sequence). The CDR3 bases are TGTGCCAGCAGCTTACTAAACACCGGGGAGCTGTTTTTT. Translation gives CASSLLNTGELFF.

V is TRBV19 and J is TRBJ1-2; D unresolved. Trimming pared 5 bases from V and 1 base from J, leaving 17 bases between. Germline values: CDR1 LNHDA, CDR2 SQIVND (reference sequence). This CDR3 is built from 16 residues. This chain's CDR3 is CASSPASLSGNYGYTF. The CDR3 nucleotides are TGTGCCAGTAGTCCCGCTTCCTTGAGCGGTAACTATGGCTACACCTTC.

The V call is TRBV25-1, the J call TRBJ2-7; 7 bases agree with TRBD1. Per the germline V gene, CDR1 is MGHDK and CDR2 is SYGVNS. The CDR3 runs 14 residues. The junction had 6 bases not matched to a gene; V was cut back by 7 bases and J by 0 bases. The CDR3 sequence: CASTSGQSSYEQYF. Here the CDR3 DNA reads TGTGCCAGCACTTCGGGACAGAGCTCCTACGAGCAGTACTTC.

Written as DNA, the CDR3 is TGTGCCAGCAGCGACGGACCTTGGGGGGAAGAGACCCAGTACTTC. Residues: CASSDGPWGEETQYF. The chain carries TRBV6-5 and TRBJ2-5; possibly TRBD2 for D (6 bases). Trimming took 6 bases from V and 3 from J, leaving 17 bases between them. From germline, CDR1 is MNHEY and CDR2 SVGAGI. The CDR3 extends over 15 amino acids.

The rearrangement joins TRBV11-3 to TRBJ1-1; TRBD1 matches at 7 bases. CDR1 and CDR2 (germline): SGHNT, YENEEA. The CDR3 extends over 12 amino acids. Trimming cost V 6 bases and J 7 bases; bases outside gene matches: 5. The CDR3 region has the DNA TGTGCCAGCAGTACAGGGGCCGGTGAAGCTTTCTTT. This gives the protein CASSTGAGEAFF.

The V gene is TRBV29-1, the J gene TRBJ1-4; 7 bases are a match to TRBD1. Per the germline V gene, CDR1 is SQVTM and CDR2 is ANQGSEA. J lost 3 bases, V lost 7 bases, and 11 bases had no gene match. The CDR3 totals 15 residues. The CDR3 protein is CSAQQGRVANEKLFF. For the CDR3, the DNA is TGCAGCGCACAACAGGGGAGGGTAGCTAATGAAAAACTGTTTTTT.

This clone was observed a few times. The rearrangement joins TRBV5-1 to TRBJ1-1; unclear D gene. From germline, CDR1 is SGHRS and CDR2 YFSETQ. This CDR3 contains 13 residues. V shed 4 bases and J shed 0 bases, with 7 bases lying between them. CDR3 protein: CASSDNLNTEAFF. DNA of the CDR3: TGCGCCAGCAGCGACAACCTGAACACTGAAGCTTTCTTT.

J is TRBJ2-2 and V is TRBV24-1; TRBD1 matches at 10 bases. Looked up from germline, CDR1 is KGHDR and CDR2 is SFDVKD. The CDR3 is 18 amino acids. V gave up 6 bases and J gave up 0 bases; unmatched junction bases: 9. The CDR3 DNA reads TGTGCCACCAGTCCTAACCGGGGACAGGGGACGAACACCGGGGAGCTGTTTTTT. It is translated as CATSPNRGQGTNTGELFF.

The chain has TRBV6-1 and TRBJ2-3; 11 bases are shared with TRBD2. The V gene's germline CDR1 is MNHNS and CDR2 SASEGT. V dropped 2 bases and J dropped 4; count of bases not matched to a gene: 14. This CDR3 region has 19 residues. Here the CDR3 reads CASSERWTSLAGVADTQYF. DNA for the CDR3: TGTGCCAGCAGTGAAAGATGGACTTCACTAGCGGGAGTGGCAGATACGCAGTATTTT.